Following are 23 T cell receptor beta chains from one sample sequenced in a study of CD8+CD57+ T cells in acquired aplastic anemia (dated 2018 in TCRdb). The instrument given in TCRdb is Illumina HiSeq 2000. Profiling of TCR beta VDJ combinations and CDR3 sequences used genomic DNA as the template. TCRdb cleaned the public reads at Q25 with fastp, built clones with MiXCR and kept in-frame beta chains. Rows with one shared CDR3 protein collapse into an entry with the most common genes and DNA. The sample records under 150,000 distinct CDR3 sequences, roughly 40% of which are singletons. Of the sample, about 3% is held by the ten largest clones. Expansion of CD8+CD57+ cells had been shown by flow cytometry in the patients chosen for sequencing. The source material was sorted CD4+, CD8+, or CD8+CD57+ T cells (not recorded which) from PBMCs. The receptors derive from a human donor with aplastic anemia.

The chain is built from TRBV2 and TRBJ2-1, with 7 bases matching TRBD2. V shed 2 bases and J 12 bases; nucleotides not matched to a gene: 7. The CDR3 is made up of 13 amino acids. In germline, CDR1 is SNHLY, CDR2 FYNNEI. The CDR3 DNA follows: TGTGCCAGCAGTGAAAGGTGGGAGGGACTGCAGTTCTTC. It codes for CASSERWEGLQFF.

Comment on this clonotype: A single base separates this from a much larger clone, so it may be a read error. The CDR3 region is CASSFLWADLGGNIQCF. CDR3 sequence (DNA): TGTGCCAGCAGCTTTCTCTGGGCAGACCTAGGAGGGAACATTCAGTGCTTC. The chain joins TRBV11-2 to TRBJ2-4, with D tentatively TRBD2 (6 bases). The germline V gene encodes CDR1 SGHAT and CDR2 FQNNGV. The CDR3 is 17 amino acids.

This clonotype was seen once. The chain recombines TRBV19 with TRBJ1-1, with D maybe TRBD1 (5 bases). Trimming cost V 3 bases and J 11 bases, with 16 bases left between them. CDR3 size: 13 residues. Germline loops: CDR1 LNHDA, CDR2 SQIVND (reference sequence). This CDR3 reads CASSILVQRDAFF. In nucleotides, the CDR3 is TGTGCCAGTAGTATTTTGGTACAGAGGGACGCTTTCTTT.

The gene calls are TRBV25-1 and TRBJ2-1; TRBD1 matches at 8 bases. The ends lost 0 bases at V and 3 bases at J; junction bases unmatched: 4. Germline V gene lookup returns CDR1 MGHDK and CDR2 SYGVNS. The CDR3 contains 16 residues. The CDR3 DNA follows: TGTGCCAGCAGTGAATACGGACAGGGAAACTACAATGAGCAGTTCTTC. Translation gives CASSEYGQGNYNEQFF.

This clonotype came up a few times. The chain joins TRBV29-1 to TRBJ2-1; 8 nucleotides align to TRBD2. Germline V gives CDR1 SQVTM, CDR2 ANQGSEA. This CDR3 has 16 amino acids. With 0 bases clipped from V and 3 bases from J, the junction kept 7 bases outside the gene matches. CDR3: CSVEEAGGRNYNEQFF. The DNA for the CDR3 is TGCAGCGTTGAAGAGGCGGGGGGCCGAAACTACAATGAGCAGTTCTTC.

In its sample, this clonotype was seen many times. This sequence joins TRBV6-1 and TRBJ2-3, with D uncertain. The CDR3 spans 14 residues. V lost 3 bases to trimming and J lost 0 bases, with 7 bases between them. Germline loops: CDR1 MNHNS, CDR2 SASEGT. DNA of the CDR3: TGTGCCAGCAGTGAGGCTAGTAGCACAGATACGCAGTATTTT. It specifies CASSEASSTDTQYF.

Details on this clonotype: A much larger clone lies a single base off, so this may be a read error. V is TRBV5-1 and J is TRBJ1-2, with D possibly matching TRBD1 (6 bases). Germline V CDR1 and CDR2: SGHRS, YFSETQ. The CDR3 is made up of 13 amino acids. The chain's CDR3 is CASSLATGFGNTF. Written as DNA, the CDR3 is TGCGCCAGCAGCTTGGCCACAGGGTTTGGCAACACCTTC.

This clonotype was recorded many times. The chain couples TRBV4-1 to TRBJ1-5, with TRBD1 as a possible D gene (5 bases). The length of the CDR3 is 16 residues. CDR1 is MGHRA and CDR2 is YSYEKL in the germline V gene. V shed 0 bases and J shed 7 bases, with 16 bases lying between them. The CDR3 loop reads CASSQDSPGTGQPQHF. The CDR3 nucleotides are TGCGCCAGCAGCCAAGATTCCCCCGGGACGGGACAGCCCCAGCATTTT.

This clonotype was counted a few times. The CDR3 protein is CASSFGTLNTEAFF. As DNA, the CDR3 is TGTGCCAGCAGTTTCGGGACACTGAACACTGAAGCTTTCTTT. The rearrangement uses TRBV28 and TRBJ1-1; TRBD1 might be the D (6 bases). Germline CDR1 is MDHEN and CDR2 is SYDVKM. This CDR3 is 14 amino acids long. Trimming took off 3 bases at V and 0 bases at J, with 8 bases between the two ends.

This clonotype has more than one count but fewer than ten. The DNA of the CDR3 is TGTGCCAGCAGCCAATTGGGCAGGTCGAACACTGAAGCTTTCTTT. Its translation: CASSQLGRSNTEAFF. V usage is TRBV3-2 and J usage is TRBJ1-1. TRBV3-2 is annotated as a pseudogene. The CDR3 totals 15 residues.

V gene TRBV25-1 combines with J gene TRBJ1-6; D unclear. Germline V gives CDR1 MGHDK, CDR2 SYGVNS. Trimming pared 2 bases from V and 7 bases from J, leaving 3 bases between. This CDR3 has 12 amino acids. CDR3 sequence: CASSEQNSPLHF. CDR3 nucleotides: TGTGCCAGCAGTGAACAGAATTCACCCCTCCACTTT.

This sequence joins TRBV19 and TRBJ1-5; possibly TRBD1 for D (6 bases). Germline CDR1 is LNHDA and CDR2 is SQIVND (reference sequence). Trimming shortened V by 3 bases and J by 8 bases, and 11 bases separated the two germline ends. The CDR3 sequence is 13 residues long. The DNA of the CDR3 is TGTGCCAGTAGTATGCGACAGGTTGAGCCCCAGCATTTT. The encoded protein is CASSMRQVEPQHF.

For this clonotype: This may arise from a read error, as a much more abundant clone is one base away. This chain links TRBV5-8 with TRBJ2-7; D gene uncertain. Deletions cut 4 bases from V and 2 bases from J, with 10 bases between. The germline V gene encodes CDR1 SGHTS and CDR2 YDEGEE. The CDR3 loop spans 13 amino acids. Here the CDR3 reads CASSTPSAYEQYF. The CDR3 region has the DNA TGTGCCAGCAGCACCCCAAGTGCCTACGAGCAGTACTTC.

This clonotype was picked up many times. CDR3 bases: TGCGCCAGCAGCCCAAGTGGACAGGGGAACTATGGCTACACCTTC. Its protein product is CASSPSGQGNYGYTF. J is TRBJ1-2 and V is TRBV5-1; 9 nucleotides match TRBD1. The CDR3 has 15 amino acids. The junction had 6 bases not matched to a gene; V was cut back by 4 bases and J by 2 bases. Germline V gene lookup returns CDR1 SGHRS and CDR2 YFSETQ.

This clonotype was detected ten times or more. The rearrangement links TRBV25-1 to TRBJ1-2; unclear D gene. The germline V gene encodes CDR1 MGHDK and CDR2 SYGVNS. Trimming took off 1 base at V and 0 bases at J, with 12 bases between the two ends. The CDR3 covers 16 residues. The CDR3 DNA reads TGTGCCAGCAGTGAATGGGCGGGAGGTACTAACTATGGCTACACCTTC. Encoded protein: CASSEWAGGTNYGYTF.

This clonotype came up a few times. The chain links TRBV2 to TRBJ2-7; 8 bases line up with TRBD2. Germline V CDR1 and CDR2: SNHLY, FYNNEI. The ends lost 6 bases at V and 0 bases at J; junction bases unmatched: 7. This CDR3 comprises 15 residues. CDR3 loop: CASRPPTSVSYEQYV. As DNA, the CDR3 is TGTGCCAGCAGACCCCCGACTAGCGTCTCCTACGAGCAGTACGTC.

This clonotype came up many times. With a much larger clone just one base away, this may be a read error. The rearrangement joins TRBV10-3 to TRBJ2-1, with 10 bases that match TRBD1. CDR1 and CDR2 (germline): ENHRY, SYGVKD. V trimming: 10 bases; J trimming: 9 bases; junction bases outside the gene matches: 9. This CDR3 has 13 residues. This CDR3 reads CATWTGGGSEQFF. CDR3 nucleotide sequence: TGTGCCACCTGGACAGGGGGGGGGAGTGAGCAGTTCTTC.

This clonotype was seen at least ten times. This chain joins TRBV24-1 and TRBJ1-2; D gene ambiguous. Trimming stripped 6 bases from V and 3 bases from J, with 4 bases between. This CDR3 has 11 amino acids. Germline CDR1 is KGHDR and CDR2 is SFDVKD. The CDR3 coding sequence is TGTGCCACCAGTAAGGACTATGGCTACACCTTC. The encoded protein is CATSKDYGYTF.

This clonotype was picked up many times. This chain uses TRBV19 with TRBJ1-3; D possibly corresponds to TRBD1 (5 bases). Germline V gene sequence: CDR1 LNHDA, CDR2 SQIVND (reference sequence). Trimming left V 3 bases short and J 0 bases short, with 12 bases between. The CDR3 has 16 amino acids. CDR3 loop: CASSIRDQSSGNTIYF. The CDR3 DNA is TGTGCCAGTAGTATTAGGGACCAGAGCTCTGGAAACACCATATATTTT.

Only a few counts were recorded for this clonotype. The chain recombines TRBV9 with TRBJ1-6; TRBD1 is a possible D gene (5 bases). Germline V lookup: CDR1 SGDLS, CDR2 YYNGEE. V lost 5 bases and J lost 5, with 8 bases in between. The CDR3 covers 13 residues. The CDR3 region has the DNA TGTGCCAGCAGGCTAGGGGATAATTCACCCCTCCACTTT. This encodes CASRLGDNSPLHF. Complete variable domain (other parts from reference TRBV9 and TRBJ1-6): DSGVTQTPKHLITATGQRVTLRCSPRSGDLSVYWYQQSLDQGLQFLIQYYNGEERAKGNILERFSAQQFPDLHSELNLSSLELGDSALYFCASRLGDNSPLHFGNGTRLTVT.

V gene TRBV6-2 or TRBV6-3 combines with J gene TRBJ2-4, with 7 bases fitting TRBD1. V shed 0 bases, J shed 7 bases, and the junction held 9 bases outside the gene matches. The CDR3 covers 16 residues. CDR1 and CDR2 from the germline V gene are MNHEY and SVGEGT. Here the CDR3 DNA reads TGTGCCAGCAGTTACTCGAAGATACCCAGGGGGAACATTCAGTACTTC. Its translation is CASSYSKIPRGNIQYF.

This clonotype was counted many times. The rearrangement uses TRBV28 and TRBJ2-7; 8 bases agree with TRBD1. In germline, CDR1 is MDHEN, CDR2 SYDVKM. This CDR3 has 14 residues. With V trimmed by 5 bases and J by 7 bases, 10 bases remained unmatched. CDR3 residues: CASSLPGQAREQYF. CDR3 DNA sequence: TGTGCCAGCAGTCTCCCGGGACAGGCTAGGGAGCAGTACTTC.

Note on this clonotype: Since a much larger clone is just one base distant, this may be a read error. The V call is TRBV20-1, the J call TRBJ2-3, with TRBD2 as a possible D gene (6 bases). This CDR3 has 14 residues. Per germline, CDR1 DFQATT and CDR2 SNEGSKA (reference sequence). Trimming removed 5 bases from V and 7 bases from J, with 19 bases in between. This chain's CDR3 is CSAVWRAQGYTQYF. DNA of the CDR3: TGCAGTGCTGTATGGAGGGCGCAGGGTTATACGCAGTATTTT.